A single sample is the source of the 18 T cell receptor beta chains below, sequenced in a study of T cell repertoires in cytomegalovirus infection. MiXCR, applied by TCRdb to the reads, yields one record per CDR3 protein. The repertoire includes some 920,000 distinct CDR3 sequences, roughly 31% of them detected once, and roughly an eighth sits in the top ten. These receptors lack a known antigen. The sequenced sample was cultured CD8+ T cells from PBMCs, obtained from culture after CMV antigen stimulation. Receptor source: a human donor in good health (CMV status not recorded). Some clones in this sample may be carry-over from other donors' samples.

In its sample, this clonotype was seen a few times. The chain recombines TRBV7-9 with TRBJ2-5; 7 bases map to TRBD2. Trimming at V came to 5 bases and at J to 1 base, leaving 10 bases not matched to a gene. CDR1 and CDR2 (germline): SEHNR, FQNEAQ (reference sequence). The CDR3 covers 16 residues. CDR3 region: CASSHSPGGVQETQYF. Here the CDR3 DNA reads TGTGCCAGCAGCCACAGCCCTGGGGGGGTCCAAGAGACCCAGTACTTC.

This clonotype was seen only a few times. The J gene is TRBJ2-3, the V gene TRBV14; D ambiguous. Looked up from germline, CDR1 is SGHDN and CDR2 is FVKESK. The CDR3 covers 11 residues. V shed 3 bases and J shed 6 bases, with 4 bases lying between them. CDR3 region: CASSHSDTQYF. DNA for the CDR3: TGTGCCAGCAGCCACAGTGATACGCAGTATTTT. Full variable domain (missing parts from reference TRBV14 and TRBJ2-3): EAGVTQFPSHSVIEKGQTVTLRCDPISGHDNLYWYRRVMGKEIKFLLHFVKESKQDESGMPNNRFLAERTGGTYSTLKVQPAELEDSGVYFCASSHSDTQYFGPGTRLTVL.

This clonotype was counted at least ten times. The chain uses TRBV20-1 and TRBJ2-5; TRBD2 is a possible D gene (6 bases). V lost 4 bases, J lost 3 bases, and 15 bases lay in between. This CDR3 contains 14 residues. Germline values: CDR1 DFQATT, CDR2 SNEGSKA (reference sequence). The CDR3 DNA reads TGCAGTGCTACCCCTCCGGCGGGGAAAGAGACCCAGTACTTC. Encoded protein: CSATPPAGKETQYF.

This clonotype was picked up a small number of times. The rearrangement joins TRBV6-6 to TRBJ1-1; 7 bases are shared with TRBD1. CDR3 size: 19 residues. Germline V gene lookup returns CDR1 MNHNY and CDR2 SVGAGI (reference sequence). The trim removed 0 bases at V and 6 bases at J, leaving 19 bases unmatched. The CDR3 region has the DNA TGTGCCAGCAGTTACTCGGTTGTGGAGGGGGCGCGGATCGGGGCTGAAGCTTTCTTT. Translated, it gives CASSYSVVEGARIGAEAFF.

Only a few counts were recorded for this clonotype. The chain links TRBV9 to TRBJ1-4, with a tentative D call TRBD1 (6 bases). V lost 4 bases and J lost 4, with 17 bases in between. The germline V gene encodes CDR1 SGDLS and CDR2 YYNGEE. The CDR3 spans 16 residues. The CDR3 protein is CASSPEQGLSNEKLFF. Here the CDR3 DNA reads TGTGCCAGCAGCCCAGAACAGGGTCTGAGTAATGAAAAACTGTTTTTT. The variable domain in full, with the rest retrieved from reference TRBV9 and TRBJ1-4, is DSGVTQTPKHLITATGQRVTLRCSPRSGDLSVYWYQQSLDQGLQFLIQYYNGEERAKGNILERFSAQQFPDLHSELNLSSLELGDSALYFCASSPEQGLSNEKLFFGSGTQLSVL.

The rearrangement joins TRBV20-1 to TRBJ1-2; D is possibly TRBD1 (5 bases). CDR3 length equals 16 residues. CDR1 and CDR2 from the germline V gene are DFQATT and SNEGSKA (reference sequence). The V end was cut by 1 base, the J end by 4 bases, with 19 bases between. This CDR3 is CSARAASGALSYGYTF. DNA for the CDR3: TGCAGTGCTAGAGCAGCTTCCGGGGCATTGAGCTATGGCTACACCTTC.

This clonotype was counted a few times. V is TRBV11-2 and J is TRBJ2-1; 13 bases fit TRBD2. The germline V gene has CDR1 SGHAT and CDR2 FQNNGV. The CDR3 covers 17 residues. J was trimmed by 12 bases and V by 1 base; bases with no gene match: 12. The CDR3 region has the DNA TGTGCCAGCAGCTTAGGGCGGACTAGCGGGGGCCAACTGGGGCAGTTCTTC. Its protein is CASSLGRTSGGQLGQFF.

The sample holds a few counts of this clonotype. The chain joins TRBV6-5 to TRBJ1-2; D is possibly TRBD1 (6 bases). Germline V gene data show CDR1 as MNHEY and CDR2 as SVGAGI. V was shortened by 0 bases and J by 2 bases, with 10 bases between the two germline ends. There are 15 residues in the CDR3. CDR3 loop: CASSYSGGLNYGYTF. CDR3 coding DNA: TGTGCCAGCAGTTACTCCGGGGGGCTGAACTATGGCTACACCTTC.

This clonotype was detected only a few times. This chain links TRBV10-3 with TRBJ2-2; D remains unclear. This CDR3 has 14 residues. V was shortened by 4 bases and J by 3 bases, with 9 bases between the two germline ends. CDR1 and CDR2 (germline): ENHRY, SYGVKD. CDR3 amino acids: CAISGFSYTGELFF. Written as DNA, the CDR3 is TGTGCCATCAGTGGCTTTTCATACACCGGGGAGCTGTTTTTT.

V gene TRBV7-8 combines with J gene TRBJ1-2; a weak D match, TRBD1 (6 bases). The germline gives CDR1 SGHVS, CDR2 FQNEAQ. V was trimmed by 6 bases and J by 8 bases, leaving 22 bases between them. The CDR3 length is 15 residues. The DNA for the CDR3 is TGTGCCAGCAGTCTCTCGATGGGGGGGGCAACGGGCTACACCTTC. Protein product: CASSLSMGGATGYTF.

The V call is TRBV27, the J call TRBJ1-1, with 7 positions matching TRBD1. J lost 13 bases, V lost 0 bases, and 8 bases had no gene match. Per germline, CDR1 MNHEY and CDR2 SMNVEV (reference sequence). This CDR3 has 13 residues. The CDR3 here is CASSLSRDREDFF. The DNA for the CDR3 is TGTGCCAGCAGTTTATCCCGAGACAGGGAGGATTTCTTT.

The CDR3 spells CASSQDRDRGPSNTGELFF. DNA for the CDR3: TGTGCCAGCAGCCAAGATCGAGACAGGGGGCCCTCGAACACCGGGGAGCTGTTTTTT. The V and J genes are TRBV14 and TRBJ2-2; 10 nucleotides match TRBD1. CDR3 length equals 19 residues. The ends lost 0 bases at V and 0 bases at J; junction bases unmatched: 7. From germline, CDR1 is SGHDN and CDR2 FVKESK.

Ten or more counts support this clonotype. The chain combines TRBV7-6 with TRBJ2-1; D may be TRBD2 (6 bases). CDR1 SGHVS and CDR2 FNYEAQ come from the germline V gene. The CDR3 spans 16 residues. V shed 4 bases and J shed 1 base, with 14 bases lying between them. The CDR3 bases are TGTGCCAGCAGCTCCCCCGGGGCGGGATCCTACAATGAGCAGTTCTTC. Residues: CASSSPGAGSYNEQFF.

This sequence joins TRBV20-1 and TRBJ2-7, with a weak D call TRBD2 (7 bases). The CDR3 sequence is 14 residues long. The ends were cut back, 6 bases at V and 4 bases at J, with 19 bases in the middle. The germline gives CDR1 DFQATT, CDR2 SNEGSKA (reference sequence). The CDR3 region is CSATWGGSGYEQYV. Here the CDR3 DNA reads TGCAGTGCGACCTGGGGGGGCTCCGGTTACGAGCAGTACGTC.

The chain couples TRBV7-8 to TRBJ2-3, with 11 bases that match TRBD1. The V gene's germline CDR1 is SGHVS and CDR2 FQNEAQ. CDR3 length: 16 residues. V shed 5 bases and J 6 bases; nucleotides not matched to a gene: 10. The CDR3 DNA sequence: TGTGCCAGCAGCCCGCGGACAGGGGGCGGATCGGATACGCAGTATTTT. This encodes CASSPRTGGGSDTQYF.

J is TRBJ2-1 and V is TRBV6-2 or TRBV6-3; a possible D gene is TRBD1 (5 bases). Germline-derived CDR1 and CDR2 are MNHEY and SVGEGT. The V end was cut by 1 base, the J end by 4 bases, with 14 bases between. This CDR3 has 16 residues. The CDR3 nucleotides read TGTGCCAGCAGTTACTTCAGTGCAGGGATTTACAATGAGCAGTTCTTC. Encoded protein: CASSYFSAGIYNEQFF.

CDR3 DNA sequence: TGTGCCAGCAGTTACGACAGGGCAAGCTATGAGCAGTTCTTC. It yields the protein CASSYDRASYEQFF. The V gene is TRBV6-1, the J gene TRBJ2-1, with 7 bases fitting TRBD1. The CDR3 is made up of 14 amino acids. Germline V CDR1 and CDR2: MNHNS, SASEGT. Trimming removed 5 bases from V and 8 bases from J; junction bases left unmatched: 9.

The V gene is TRBV7-6, the J gene TRBJ2-2; D unclear. The V end lost 5 bases, the J end lost 2 bases, and 18 bases lay between the germline ends. This CDR3 is built from 17 residues. Germline loops: CDR1 SGHVS, CDR2 FNYEAQ. The CDR3 sequence: CASSAPSSSPNTGELFF. For the CDR3, the DNA is TGTGCCAGCAGCGCTCCCTCCAGCTCTCCCAACACCGGGGAGCTGTTTTTT. The variable domain in full, completed from reference TRBV7-6 and TRBJ2-2, reads GAGVSQSPRYKVTKRGQDVALRCDPISGHVSLYWYRQALGQGPEFLTYFNYEAQQDKSGLPNDRFSAERPEGSISTLTIQRTEQRDSAMYRCASSAPSSSPNTGELFFGEGSRLTVL.